These T cell receptor beta chains were read from a single sample in a study of T cells expressing NK-cell markers. No DNA is given; TCRdb re-called the 5' RACE reads and lists each CDR3 protein once. The sample's table shows roughly 390,000 distinct CDR3 sequences. The sequenced material came from blood T cells: a sorted CD56 or NKG2C T cell subset, CD4+ or CD8+ T cells, or bulk PBMC T cells (not recorded which). Every receptor here comes from a man aged 18-75 years in good health. CDR3s include the opening cysteine and the closing phenylalanine or tryptophan.

TRBV2	TRBJ2-7	CASKQQDTSYEQYF
TRBV7-6	TRBJ2-1	CASSLRTPSGGRSYNEQFF
TRBV20-1	TRBJ2-6	CSARESTVHSGANVLTF
TRBV28	TRBJ1-1	CASMLGGTEAFF
TRBV12-3/TRBV12-4	TRBJ2-1	CASTPGDRGFNEQFF
TRBV5-4	TRBJ2-1	CASSLVTGVVNEQFF
TRBV7-9	TRBJ1-2	CASSLAETKVYGYTF
TRBV7-8	TRBJ2-1	CASSSPRGGDEQFF
TRBV9	TRBJ2-5	CASSPMGTGVQETQYF
TRBV7-8	TRBJ2-3	CASSPRPGAAASTDTQYF
TRBV20-1	TRBJ2-5	CSARAGASYQETQYF
TRBV6-1	TRBJ1-2	CASRPWDPSSNFYGYTF
TRBV5-1	TRBJ1-4	CASSSRDGNEKLFF
TRBV27	TRBJ2-7	CASSWSALGSYEQYF
TRBV6-5	TRBJ2-7	CASSWMTGPVYEQYF
TRBV2	TRBJ2-4	CASTEGGLVAKNIQYF
TRBV28	TRBJ2-3	CASSRQTGGAYDTQYF
TRBV27	TRBJ2-3	CASSLKAGATSDTQYF
TRBV28	TRBJ1-1	CASSFLDRVRTEAFF
TRBV19	TRBJ2-1	CASTSAGLEFF
TRBV6-1	TRBJ2-3	CASRGSSELLTSTDTQYF
TRBV7-8	TRBJ2-5	CASSLARYSGQQETQYF
TRBV18	TRBJ2-7	CASSPQTDSYEQYF
TRBV29-1	TRBJ1-6	CSVKEGSNSPLHF
TRBV20-1	TRBJ1-4	CSATRTAATNEKLFF
TRBV18	TRBJ2-7	CASSPGTPYEQYF
TRBV6-2/TRBV6-3	TRBJ1-1	CASSPDRGYTEAFF
TRBV12-3/TRBV12-4	TRBJ1-1	CASSLRGEAFF